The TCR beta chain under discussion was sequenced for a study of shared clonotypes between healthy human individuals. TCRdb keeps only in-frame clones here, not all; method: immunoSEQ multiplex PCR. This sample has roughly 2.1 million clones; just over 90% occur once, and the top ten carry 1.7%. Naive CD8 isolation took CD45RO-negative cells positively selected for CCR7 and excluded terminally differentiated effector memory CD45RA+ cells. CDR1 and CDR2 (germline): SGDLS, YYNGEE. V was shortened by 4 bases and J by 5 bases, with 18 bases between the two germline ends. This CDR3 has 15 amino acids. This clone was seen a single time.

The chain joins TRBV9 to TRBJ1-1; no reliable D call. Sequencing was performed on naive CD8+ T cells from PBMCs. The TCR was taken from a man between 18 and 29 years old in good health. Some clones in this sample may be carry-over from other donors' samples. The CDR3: CASSPTGIYSTEAFF. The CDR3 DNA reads TGTGCCAGCAGCCCAACGGGGATTTATAGTACTGAAGCTTTCTTT.